This TCR beta chain appears in the sequencing data of a study of response to subunit inactivated influenza vaccine. Study-wide results and limits: A suggestion made by the authors is that each seasonal influenza vaccination recruits few new T cells.

TCRdb processed the RT-PCR reads anew with MiXCR; each CDR3 protein has one entry. This sample has around 180,000 distinct CDR3 sequences; around 9.2% occur once, and the top ten carry roughly a tenth. In germline, CDR1 is SGHAT, CDR2 FQNNGV. Trimming removed 3 bases from V and 6 bases from J; junction bases left unmatched: 9. The CDR3 sequence is 15 residues long. On this clonotype itself: Antigen specificity is unknown.

The chain couples TRBV11-2 to TRBJ1-2, with 8 nucleotides matching TRBD1. This material consisted of non-naive T cells sorted from PBMCs, taken on the day of vaccination. This sequence originates from a man in his fifties or sixties who received an inactivated influenza vaccine. CDR3 amino acids: CASSLSGQGNHGYTF. The CDR3 nucleotides are TGTGCCAGCAGCTTGAGTGGACAGGGCAATCATGGCTACACCTTC.